These 20 T cell receptor beta chains were sequenced from one sample in a study of blood T cells in healthy people across ages. The use of a sample-barcoded 5' primer and a J-beta primer mix characterized a second PCR of roughly 6 to 11 cycles. Each CDR3 protein gets one entry after TCRdb re-called the 5' RACE reads with MiXCR. This sample has about 1.4 million distinct CDR3 sequences, with roughly 64% found just once. Specimen: blood. The receptors shown here come from a man aged 18 to 35 in good health.

The rearrangement links TRBV7-9 to TRBJ2-7, with D perhaps given as TRBD1 or TRBD2 (5 bases each). The DNA end lines up better with TRBJ2-5; the J call may be wrong. CDR3 length: 16 residues. Germline CDR1 SEHNR, CDR2 FQNEAQ (reference sequence). This chain's CDR3 is CASSSVSGQVAETQYF. The CDR3 nucleotides are TGTGCCAGCAGCTCAGTCTCGGGGCAAGTCGCGGAGACCCAGTACTTC.

This sequence joins TRBV12-3 or TRBV12-4 and TRBJ1-4, with D uncertain. V lost 5 bases and J 7 bases, leaving 17 bases between the germline ends. The CDR3 runs 15 residues. The DNA for the CDR3 is TGTGCCAGCAGTCTAGGCCACTCATCTAGTGAAAAACTGTTTTTT. Residues: CASSLGHSSSEKLFF.

The gene calls are TRBV27 and TRBJ2-3; 7 positions match TRBD2. V shed 4 bases and J 5 bases; nucleotides not matched to a gene: 6. CDR1 is MNHEY, CDR2 SMNVEV, per germline (reference sequence). This CDR3 region has 14 residues. CDR3 residues: CASSSGGIVDTQYF. The CDR3 DNA sequence: TGTGCCAGCAGTTCCGGGGGGATTGTAGATACGCAGTATTTT.

The rearrangement links TRBV27 to TRBJ2-1; D is possibly TRBD1 (6 bases). The CDR3 sequence is 15 residues long. V was trimmed by 6 bases and J by 7 bases, leaving 19 bases between them. CDR1 MNHEY and CDR2 SMNVEV come from the germline V gene (reference sequence). The CDR3: CASSLVGAPKNEQFF. As DNA, the CDR3 is TGTGCCAGCAGCCTTGTGGGGGCGCCTAAGAATGAGCAGTTCTTC.

The chain joins TRBV20-1 to TRBJ2-1; D could derive from TRBD1 or TRBD2 (5 bases each). Germline V gene sequence: CDR1 DFQATT, CDR2 SNEGSKA (reference sequence). Deletions cut 1 base from V and 5 bases from J, with 12 bases between. CDR3 size: 14 residues. CDR3 loop: CSARGLGDHNEQFF. DNA of the CDR3: TGCAGTGCTAGAGGGCTGGGGGATCACAATGAGCAGTTCTTC.

V gene TRBV24-1 combines with J gene TRBJ2-5; TRBD1 aligns across 7 bases. V shed 3 bases and J 5 bases; nucleotides not matched to a gene: 11. In germline, CDR1 is KGHDR, CDR2 SFDVKD. The CDR3 length is 16 residues. CDR3 sequence: CATSDPTRQGGETQYF. As DNA, the CDR3 is TGTGCCACCAGTGATCCAACCCGACAGGGCGGTGAGACCCAGTACTTC.

The chain carries TRBV10-3 and TRBJ1-2; no clear D gene. This CDR3 is 13 amino acids long. Trimming removed 5 bases from V and 2 bases from J, with 9 bases in between. Per germline, CDR1 ENHRY and CDR2 SYGVKD. The CDR3 region has the DNA TGTGCCATCAGTTCAGACCTAAACTATGGCTACACCTTC. This sequence encodes CAISSDLNYGYTF.

This chain connects TRBV20-1 to TRBJ2-2, with TRBD2 matching over 8 bases. Germline lookup yields CDR1 DFQATT and CDR2 SNEGSKA (reference sequence). The CDR3 runs 16 residues. J gave up 4 bases and V 4 bases, and 11 bases lay outside the gene matches. The CDR3 bases are TGCAGTGCTACCCCTATAGCGGGACTAAGCACCGGGGAGCTGTTTTTT. Amino acid sequence: CSATPIAGLSTGELFF.

The chain is built from TRBV7-9 and TRBJ1-2; tentatively, D is TRBD1 (6 bases). Trimming shortened V by 1 base and J by 10 bases, and 19 bases separated the two germline ends. The V gene's germline CDR1 is SEHNR and CDR2 FQNEAQ (reference sequence). The CDR3 has 15 residues. CDR3 DNA sequence: TGTGCCAGCAGCTTAGGAGGGGGGGGCGCGGATGCCTACACCTTC. This sequence encodes CASSLGGGGADAYTF.

V and J are TRBV29-1 and TRBJ2-3, with D maybe TRBD1 (5 bases). Germline lookup yields CDR1 SQVTM and CDR2 ANQGSEA. V gave up 6 bases and J gave up 0 bases, with 16 bases separating them. The CDR3 covers 15 residues. In nucleotides, the CDR3 is TGCAGCGTACGAAGACAGCTCGCTAGCACAGATACGCAGTATTTT. As protein: CSVRRQLASTDTQYF.

The rearrangement joins TRBV9 to TRBJ2-7, with D perhaps matching TRBD2 (6 bases). The CDR3 length is 15 residues. Per germline, CDR1 SGDLS and CDR2 YYNGEE. The V end was cut by 0 bases, the J end by 0 bases, with 10 bases between. The CDR3 loop is CASSVGLVSSYEQYF. The CDR3, as DNA: TGTGCCAGCAGCGTAGGACTAGTGAGCTCCTACGAGCAGTACTTC.

This chain connects TRBV27 to TRBJ2-7; D is possibly TRBD2 (6 bases). This CDR3 is 14 amino acids long. Germline lookup yields CDR1 MNHEY and CDR2 SMNVEV (reference sequence). The V and J ends lost 0 bases and 3 bases respectively, with 9 bases between them. CDR3 loop: CASSLSRLDYEQYF. In DNA form, the CDR3 reads TGTGCCAGCAGTTTATCGCGACTAGACTACGAGCAGTACTTC.

This clonotype was detected only a few times. The chain couples TRBV7-9 to TRBJ2-6, with D possibly matching TRBD2 (5 bases). V shed 6 bases and J shed 4 bases, with 25 bases lying between them. The CDR3 totals 19 residues. Germline values: CDR1 SEHNR, CDR2 FQNEAQ (reference sequence). The CDR3: CASRILGSPGAAGANVLTF. The CDR3 DNA follows: TGTGCCAGCAGAATCCTGGGGAGTCCGGGCGCGGCAGGGGCCAACGTCCTGACTTTC.

CDR3: CASSPQGGGSNEQYF. The CDR3 nucleotides read TGTGCCAGCAGTCCCCAGGGGGGTGGTAGCAACGAGCAGTACTTC. J is TRBJ2-5 and V is TRBV27; possible D gene TRBD1, 7 bases. The J call is doubtful: the DNA matches TRBJ2-7 better. Germline CDR1 and CDR2: MNHEY and SMNVEV (reference sequence). The CDR3 is 15 amino acids.

V and J are TRBV7-2 and TRBJ2-3; a weak D match, TRBD1 (7 bases). Trimming removed 5 bases at V and 5 bases at J, with 20 bases between. CDR1 and CDR2 from the germline V gene are SGHTA and FQGNSA. CDR3 size: 16 residues. The CDR3: CASSPQGGGNIDTQYF. CDR3 sequence (DNA): TGTGCCAGCAGCCCACAAGGGGGCGGGAACATAGATACGCAGTATTTT.

The chain has TRBV4-1 and TRBJ2-7; 8 bases are a match to TRBD2. The CDR3 extends over 16 amino acids. Losses at the gene ends were 5 bases for V and 5 bases for J; bases not matched to a gene: 14. The germline gives CDR1 MGHRA, CDR2 YSYEKL. The CDR3 protein is CASSYSTRRGDHEQYF. As DNA, the CDR3 is TGCGCCAGCAGCTACAGTACCAGGCGGGGGGACCACGAGCAGTACTTC.

The chain employs TRBV27 and TRBJ1-2; D gene ambiguous. Per the germline V gene, CDR1 is MNHEY and CDR2 is SMNVEV (reference sequence). The V gene lost 7 bases and the J gene lost 3 bases, with 12 bases spanning the gap. This CDR3 has 13 residues. CDR3 sequence reads: CASTWDPYYGYTF. The CDR3 DNA follows: TGTGCCAGCACCTGGGATCCCTACTATGGCTACACCTTC.

This clonotype has more than one count but fewer than ten. The chain couples TRBV6-5 to TRBJ2-7, with D perhaps TRBD2 (5 bases). The CDR3 has 15 amino acids. Germline CDR1 reads MNHEY; CDR2 reads SVGAGI. The V end was cut by 0 bases, the J end by 0 bases, with 9 bases between. The CDR3 loop is CASSYSSGDSYEQYF. In DNA, the CDR3 is TGTGCCAGCAGTTACTCTTCCGGGGACTCCTACGAGCAGTACTTC.

The V and J genes are TRBV7-9 and TRBJ1-2, with 8 bases lining up with TRBD1. CDR3 length equals 15 residues. With V trimmed by 7 bases and J by 4 bases, 11 bases remained unmatched. Looked up from germline, CDR1 is SEHNR and CDR2 is FQNEAQ (reference sequence). The CDR3 protein is CASIPHDRGIYGYTF. For the CDR3, the DNA is TGTGCCAGCATCCCCCACGACAGGGGTATCTATGGCTACACCTTC.

The J gene is TRBJ1-5, the V gene TRBV6-2 or TRBV6-3; possibly TRBD1 for D (5 bases). V lost 6 bases, J lost 7 bases, and 13 bases lay in between. This CDR3 has 13 residues. CDR1 is MNHEY and CDR2 is SVGEGT in the germline V gene. The CDR3 loop is CASSDPGGQPQHF. The CDR3 DNA reads as TGTGCCAGCAGCGACCCGGGGGGGCAGCCCCAGCATTTT.